The entry below describes one T cell receptor (beta chain). Its antigen remains unidentified. Looked up from germline, CDR1 is LNHDA and CDR2 is SQIVND (reference sequence). The CDR3 is 15 amino acids. Eight separate reactions per sample yielded the cDNA. TCRdb reprocessed the 5' RACE reads, with one entry per CDR3 protein and no DNA. In total, the table holds 420,000 or so distinct CDR3 sequences. The data were obtained in a study of monozygotic twins with inflammatory bowel disease. Findings and limits, study-wide: Relative to healthy twins, IBD patients had fewer clonotypes in common with others, a gap that was especially apparent with disease activity. Healthy co-twins had higher TCRbeta inverse Simpson diversity than their IBD twins.

This receptor was taken from a human donor with ulcerative colitis or Crohn's disease, or a healthy co-twin of an affected twin (not recorded which). This sequence joins TRBV19 and TRBJ1-1; TCRdb's assignment of TRBD1 cannot be checked, as there is no DNA. Sample: blood. CDR3 amino acids: CASSISGFLNTEAFF.